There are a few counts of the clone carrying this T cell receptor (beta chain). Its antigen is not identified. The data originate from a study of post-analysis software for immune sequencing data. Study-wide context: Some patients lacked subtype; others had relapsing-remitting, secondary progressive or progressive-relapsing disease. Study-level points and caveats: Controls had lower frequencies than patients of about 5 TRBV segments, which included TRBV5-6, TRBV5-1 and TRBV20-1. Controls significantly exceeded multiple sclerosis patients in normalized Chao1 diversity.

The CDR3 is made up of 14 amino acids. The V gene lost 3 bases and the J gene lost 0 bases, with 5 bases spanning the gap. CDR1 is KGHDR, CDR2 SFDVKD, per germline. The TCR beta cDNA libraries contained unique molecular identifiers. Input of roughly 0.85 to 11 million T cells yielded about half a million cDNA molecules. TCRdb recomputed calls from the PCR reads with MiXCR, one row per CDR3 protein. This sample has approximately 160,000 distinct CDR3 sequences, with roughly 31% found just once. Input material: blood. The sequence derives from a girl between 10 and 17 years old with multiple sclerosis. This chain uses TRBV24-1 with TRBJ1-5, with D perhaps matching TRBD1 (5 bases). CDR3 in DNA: TGTGCCACCAGTGATGGGGGTAGCAATCAGCCCCAGCATTTT. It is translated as CATSDGGSNQPQHF.